The rows below give T cell receptor beta chains drawn from one sample of a study of T-cell memory formation after mild COVID-19. TCRdb processed the 5' RACE reads anew with MiXCR; each CDR3 protein has one entry. The sample records roughly 610,000 distinct CDR3 sequences, approximately 15% being singletons. The material sequenced was PBMCs or a T cell subset sorted from them (not recorded which). These receptors were taken from an adult woman who had mild COVID-19 (a few samples of this study predate the infection). Cell type and time point are not known. Both conserved end residues are part of each CDR3. The order of the fields is V gene, J gene, clone size, D gene, CDR3 DNA, CDR3 protein. D genes are given only for firm matches. Clone size is given for some rows only: seen once, a few or many times, or a class if the clone is expanded.

TRBV9	TRBJ2-1	.	TRBD1	TGTGCCAGCAGCGTGGACAGGCCCTCCTACAATGAGCAGTTCTTC	CASSVDRPSYNEQFF
TRBV6-1	TRBJ2-7	few	TRBD1	TGTGCCAGCAGTGTTTTCGACAGGGGAGAACACGAGCAGTACTTC	CASSVFDRGEHEQYF
TRBV5-6	TRBJ2-2	few	TRBD2	TGTGCCAGCAGCTTTACGGGCGGGGGGAACACCGGGGAGCTGTTTTTT	CASSFTGGGNTGELFF
TRBV7-8	TRBJ1-1	few	.	TGTGCCAGCAGCTTACGGGGGACCGTGAACACTGAAGCTTTCTTT	CASSLRGTVNTEAFF
TRBV7-9	TRBJ2-3	many	TRBD2	TGTGCCAGCAGCCCGCTCCTAGCGGGGGGCACAGATACGCAGTATTTT	CASSPLLAGGTDTQYF
TRBV6-2/TRBV6-3	TRBJ2-1	few	.	TGTGCCAGCAGTCCGCCCTGGGACAATGAGCAGTTCTTC	CASSPPWDNEQFF
TRBV7-3	TRBJ2-1	few	.	TGTGCCAGCAGCTGGGGACAATACAATGAGCAGTTCTTC	CASSWGQYNEQFF
TRBV5-1	TRBJ2-3	.	TRBD2	TGCGCCAGCAAGGGACTAGCAGGCGCAGATACGCAGTATTTT	CASKGLAGADTQYF
TRBV7-9	TRBJ2-1	.	TRBD2	TGTGCCAGCAGATCCACGCCGGGGACTAGCGCTAGCAATGAGCAGTTCTTC	CASRSTPGTSASNEQFF
TRBV5-4	TRBJ2-7	few	TRBD2	TGTGCCAGCAGCCCGGCGGGTGCGGGGGGCTCCTACGAGCAGTACTTC	CASSPAGAGGSYEQYF
TRBV30	TRBJ2-7	.	TRBD1	TGTGCCTGGAGCACCGGGACAGGGAACGAGCAGTACTTC	CAWSTGTGNEQYF
TRBV6-1	TRBJ1-6	.	.	TGTGCCAGCAGTGGCCCCCCAACGGGCCAAGGTTCTTCACCCCTCCACTTT	CASSGPPTGQGSSPLHF
TRBV7-6	TRBJ2-3	.	TRBD1	TGTGCCAGCAGCTCGGGACAGGGAAGACGGTCAGATACGCAGTATTTT	CASSSGQGRRSDTQYF
TRBV9	TRBJ1-5	few	TRBD1	TGTGCCAGCACCCACAGGGGAGTAAGCAATCAGCCCCAGCATTTT	CASTHRGVSNQPQHF
TRBV5-1	TRBJ2-3	once	.	TGCGCCAGCAGCTTGGCCAACAGGGTGTCAGATACGCAGTATTTT	CASSLANRVSDTQYF
TRBV6-5	TRBJ2-7	few	.	TGTGCCAGCAGTTCACCTCGGCAGGCCAACGAGCAGTACTTC	CASSSPRQANEQYF
TRBV30	TRBJ1-1	few	.	TGTGCCTGGAGTGGACCCACGAGGACTGAAGCTTTCTTT	CAWSGPTRTEAFF
TRBV18	TRBJ1-4	.	.	TGTGCCAGCTCACCACCGGCTGACATCGGGGGAAAACTGTTTTTT	CASSPPADIGGKLFF
TRBV12-3/TRBV12-4	TRBJ2-3	few	TRBD2	TGTGCCAGCAGTTGGGGGCTAGCGGGAAGAAATACGCAGTATTTT	CASSWGLAGRNTQYF
TRBV4-1	TRBJ1-5	.	.	TGCGCCAGCAGCCAAGATTCCCCGGGGGAAGTTCGCAATCAGCCCCAGCATTTT	CASSQDSPGEVRNQPQHF
TRBV11-2	TRBJ2-2	.	.	TGTGCCACCCCAACGAAAGGGACTCAGGTCGGGGAGCTGTTTTTT	CATPTKGTQVGELFF
TRBV18	TRBJ1-1	few	TRBD1	TGTGCCAGCTCACCCCCAAGGACAGGGATGAACACTGAAGCTTTCTTT	CASSPPRTGMNTEAFF
TRBV9	TRBJ2-1	many	TRBD2	TGTGCCAGCAGCGTAGAAGGGACTAGCGGGGGGGTCAGCTCCTACAATGAGCAGTTCTTC	CASSVEGTSGGVSSYNEQFF
TRBV7-2	TRBJ1-4	few	TRBD1	TGTGCCAGCAGCGACCGACAGGGATTGAGACTGTTTTTT	CASSDRQGLRLFF
TRBV5-1	TRBJ2-5	many	.	TGCGCCAGCAGCGGGGGGGACAGGCCAAAAGAGACCCAGTACTTC	CASSGGDRPKETQYF
TRBV6-6	TRBJ2-7	.	TRBD1	TGTGCCAGCAGTTTCCACGACAGGGTGCCAGCCGAGCAGTACTTC	CASSFHDRVPAEQYF
TRBV5-5	TRBJ2-3	few	.	TGTGCCAGCAGCTGGCCCCTCCAGGATAGCACAGATACGCAGTATTTT	CASSWPLQDSTDTQYF
TRBV7-6	TRBJ2-1	few	TRBD2	TGTGCCAGCAGCTTGTTGGGCGGGAGGGGCAACAATGAGCAGTTCTTC	CASSLLGGRGNNEQFF
TRBV6-6	TRBJ2-2	.	TRBD1	TGTGCCAGCAGTTACCAAGGCGCAGGGGGAACCGGGGAGCTGTTTTTT	CASSYQGAGGTGELFF
TRBV5-1	TRBJ2-3	.	.	TGCGCCAGCACTTTAGGAACTTTCTCCACAGATACGCAGTATTTT	CASTLGTFSTDTQYF
TRBV12-3/TRBV12-4	TRBJ2-1	.	.	TGTGCCAGCAGTTTGGAGAGCGGGGACAACAATGAGCAGTTCTTC	CASSLESGDNNEQFF
TRBV24-1	TRBJ2-5	.	.	TGTGCCACCAGTGCAGGGTATGAGACCCAGTACTTC	CATSAGYETQYF
TRBV7-9	TRBJ2-7	.	TRBD2	TGTGCCAGCAGTTGGATAGCGGGGACTTCCTACGAGCAGTACTTC	CASSWIAGTSYEQYF
TRBV10-3	TRBJ1-5	few	.	TGTGCCATCAGTGGTCAGGATAGCAATCAGCCCCAGCATTTT	CAISGQDSNQPQHF
TRBV11-2	TRBJ1-2	few	.	TGTGCCAGCAGCTTACTTCGGACCTATGGCTACACCTTC	CASSLLRTYGYTF
TRBV24-1	TRBJ1-2	.	.	TGTGCCACCAGTCCGCAGGGTAGGAACTATGGCTACACCTTC	CATSPQGRNYGYTF
TRBV9	TRBJ2-3	many	TRBD1	TGTGCCAGCAGCGACAGGGGGGCGAGCACAGATACGCAGTATTTT	CASSDRGASTDTQYF
TRBV7-9	TRBJ2-7	few	TRBD2	TGTGCCAGCAGCTTAGGGACTAGCATCTACGAGCAGTACTTC	CASSLGTSIYEQYF
TRBV2	TRBJ2-1	.	TRBD1	TGTGCCAGCAGGTCCGGGACAGGGGAGAGGGATGAGCAGTTCTTC	CASRSGTGERDEQFF
TRBV29-1	TRBJ2-7	many	TRBD2	TGCAGCGTTGGACTAGCGGGAGCCTACGAGCAGTACTTC	CSVGLAGAYEQYF
TRBV20-1	TRBJ2-3	.	.	TGCAGTGCTAGACACGGGGGCTCCGCCACAGATACGCAGTATTTT	CSARHGGSATDTQYF
TRBV14	TRBJ2-2	few	.	TGTGCCAGCAGCCAATTAGAACGGGCCCTCAACACCGGGGAGCTGTTTTTT	CASSQLERALNTGELFF
TRBV20-1	TRBJ2-3	.	.	TGCAGTGCTAGAGTGGGGACTAGCACAGATACGCAGTATTTT	CSARVGTSTDTQYF